The rows below give T cell receptor beta chains drawn from one sample of a study of T cell therapy after organ transplantation. The assay was immunoSEQ multiplex PCR, and TCRdb's table has in-frame clones only and misses some. The sample carries about 2,300 clones, 70% recorded once. These receptors' targets are unknown. The source material was CD8+ T cells from blood, sampled before autologous CMV-specific T cell therapy. These receptors all come from a human patient who had received a solid organ transplant and had CMV disease. CDR3s include the opening cysteine and the closing phenylalanine or tryptophan. D genes are given only for firm matches. Size values are once, few and many counts, or a class for expanded clones, and some rows have none.

>TRBJ2-5|-|TRBV5-1|TRBD2|15
CASSSASGLQETQYF
TGCGCCAGCAGCAGCGCTAGCGGTCTCCAAGAGACCCAGTACTTC
>TRBJ2-7|-|TRBV7-9|-|17
CASSPTPGGQSSYEQYF
TGTGCCAGCAGCCCAACCCCGGGGGGACAGAGCTCCTACGAGCAGTACTTC
>TRBJ2-3|-|TRBV2|-|18
CASSETFGGFGSTDTQYF
TGTGCCAGCAGTGAAACCTTTGGGGGGTTCGGTAGCACAGATACGCAGTATTTT
>TRBJ2-7|-|TRBV6-5|TRBD1|14
CASSRQGPSYEQYF
TGTGCCAGCAGCCGACAGGGACCCTCCTACGAGCAGTACTTC
>TRBJ2-2|-|TRBV11-2|-|13
CASSYSNTGELFF
TGTGCCAGCAGCTACTCAAACACCGGGGAGCTGTTTTTT
>TRBJ1-2|few|TRBV28|-|15
CASSFRETANYGYTF
TGTGCCAGCAGTTTCCGGGAGACAGCTAACTATGGCTACACCTTC
>TRBJ2-3|-|TRBV27|-|14
CASSLRGTFNTQYF
TGTGCCAGCAGTTTACGCGGAACTTTTAATACGCAGTATTTT
>TRBJ1-5|-|TRBV27|-|14
CASSLSGGHQPQHF
TGTGCCAGCAGTTTATCCGGGGGCCATCAGCCCCAGCATTTT
>TRBJ2-7|-|TRBV7-9|-|15
CASSPTSQGSTEQYF
TGTGCCAGCAGCCCCACTTCTCAGGGGAGTACGGAGCAGTACTTC
>TRBJ2-5|medium-sized|TRBV14|TRBD2|13
CASSRLAGETQYF
TGTGCCAGCAGCAGACTAGCTGGAGAGACCCAGTACTTC
>TRBJ2-2|-|TRBV7-9|-|11
CASSVTGELFF
TGTGCCAGCAGCGTAACCGGGGAGCTGTTTTTT
>TRBJ2-1|-|TRBV19|TRBD2|15
CASSIAGGPYNEQFF
TGTGCCAGTAGTATAGCGGGAGGGCCCTACAATGAGCAGTTCTTC
>TRBJ2-3|-|TRBV7-7|-|14
CASSLADKVHTQYF
TGTGCCAGCAGCTTAGCCGATAAGGTCCACACGCAGTATTTT
>TRBJ1-5|-|TRBV19|TRBD1|15
CAGKDRGQPNQPQHF
TGTGCCGGCAAAGACAGGGGTCAACCAAATCAGCCCCAGCATTTT
>TRBJ2-7|-|TRBV7-6|TRBD2|14
CASSLGTSAYEQYF
TGTGCCAGCAGCTTAGGGACTAGCGCTTACGAGCAGTACTTC
>TRBJ1-3|few|TRBV11-2|-|17
CASSPPRDWSSGNTIYF
TGTGCCAGCAGCCCACCCCGGGACTGGAGCTCTGGAAACACCATATATTTT
>TRBJ2-3|hyperexpanded|TRBV7-9|TRBD2|18
CASSFSAFSGSDTDTQYF
TGTGCCAGCAGCTTTTCGGCCTTTAGCGGGAGTGACACAGATACGCAGTATTTT
>TRBJ1-5|-|TRBV6-6|-|15
CASSYSVSDNQPQHF
TGTGCCAGCAGTTACTCGGTCTCAGACAATCAGCCCCAGCATTTT
>TRBJ2-3|-|TRBV7-9|-|13
CASSLDRTDTQYF
TGTGCCAGCAGCTTAGACAGGACAGATACGCAGTATTTT
>TRBJ1-5|-|TRBV19|-|14
CASSLRNGNQPQHF
TGTGCCAGCAGTTTACGGAACGGCAATCAGCCCCAGCATTTT
>TRBJ2-7|once|TRBV4-3|-|15
CASSQATGEHYEQYF
TGCGCCAGCAGCCAAGCGACGGGAGAACACTACGAGCAGTACTTC
>TRBJ2-5|once|TRBV27|-|15
CASSITGLLSETQYF
TGTGCCAGCAGCATTACAGGACTCTTATCAGAGACCCAGTACTTC
>TRBJ1-2|-|TRBV6-5|-|12
CAIGEGSYGYTF
TGTGCCATTGGGGAAGGATCATATGGCTACACCTTC
>TRBJ1-6|-|TRBV19|-|11
CASSIRGTLHF
TGTGCCAGTAGTATCCGGGGAACCCTCCACTTT
>TRBJ2-2|-|TRBV4-3|-|16
CASSQDRQTNTGELFF
TGCGCCAGCAGCCAAGATAGGCAGACTAACACCGGGGAGCTGTTTTTT
>TRBJ2-3|-|TRBV9|-|15
CASSVEVGVGDTQYF
TGTGCCAGCAGCGTAGAGGTGGGAGTAGGAGATACGCAGTATTTT
>TRBJ2-1|-|TRBV9|-|14
CASSVGIKNNEQFF
TGTGCCAGCAGCGTAGGTATTAAGAACAATGAGCAGTTCTTC
>TRBJ2-7|once|TRBV14|-|13
CASSPFGDYEQYF
TGTGCCAGCAGCCCCTTCGGGGACTACGAGCAGTACTTC
>TRBJ2-5|-|TRBV11-2|-|13
CASSLASLGTQYF
TGTGCCAGCAGCTTAGCGTCTCTGGGAACCCAGTACTTC